The clone carrying this TCR beta chain was counted only a few times. Its matching antigen is unknown. This specimen belongs to a study of beta chain features in type 1 diabetes. The overall study: Comparable age, gender and cell yields were observed in patients relative to healthy donors.

Expressed TCRB transcripts got sequenced, as all isolated RNA was reverse transcribed. Using immunoSEQ multiplex PCR, the repertoire was profiled, and TCRdb retains in-frame clones only, with some absent. The sample lists 100,000 to 150,000 clones, roughly 10% occurring once. Regarding the study as a whole: All four CD4+ subsets of Type 1 diabetes patients contained TCRB CDR3s that were moderately but significantly shorter. Insertion counts at VDJ junctions were lower in type 1 diabetes patients, who also showed more deletions there.

Isolation of CD4+ naive, central memory, regulatory and stem cell-like memory cells was achieved by sorting via CD45RO/CCR7/CD25/CD127/CD95/CD27. Per germline, CDR1 MNHNS and CDR2 SASEGT. V was cut by 7 bases and J by 0 bases, with 4 bases left in between. This CDR3 spans 13 amino acids. The clonotype was recovered from a man aged 25-40 years with type 1 diabetes. Sequenced material: central memory CD4+ T cells from blood. The chain is built from TRBV6-1 and TRBJ2-6, with unresolved D. CDR3 sequence: CASTVSGANVLTF. The CDR3 bases are TGTGCCAGCACCGTCTCTGGGGCCAACGTCCTGACTTTC.